Listed below are T cell receptor beta chains from one sample, sequenced in a study of cytomegalovirus exposure and HLA in healthy donors. Here immunoSEQ multiplex PCR was the method, and the copy in TCRdb shows in-frame clones only, minus some. Of some 160,000 clones listed, approximately 88% are singletons. The sequencing sample was made of PBMCs. The source of these receptors is a woman under 30 in good health and CMV-seronegative. Each CDR3 is given with its conserved first and last residue. Fields, in order: clone size, V gene, D gene, CDR3 length, J gene, CDR3 DNA, CDR3 protein. D genes are given only for firm matches. Size is stated for part of the rows, as once, few or many counts, or as a class when the clone is expanded.

-	TRBV30	-	11	TRBJ1-4	TGTGCCTGGAGTGACACAGTGAAACTGTTTTTT	CAWSDTVKLFF
-	TRBV28	TRBD1	17	TRBJ1-4	TGTGCCAGCAGTGGCGGACAGGGGGCCAGTACTAGTGCAAAACTGTTTTTT	CASSGGQGASTSAKLFF
-	TRBV5-1	-	15	TRBJ1-1	TGCGCCAGCAGTAGTCAGGGAAGTCGGAACACTGAAGCTTTCTTT	CASSSQGSRNTEAFF
-	TRBV6-5	-	15	TRBJ1-2	TGTGCCAGCAGTTACTCAGCCCAGGGAGGCTATGGCTACACCTTC	CASSYSAQGGYGYTF
-	TRBV7-9	TRBD1	16	TRBJ2-7	TGTGCCAGCAGCTTAGAAGGACAGGGGAGCACCTACGAGCAGTACTTC	CASSLEGQGSTYEQYF
once	TRBV10-2	-	14	TRBJ2-1	TGCGCCAGCAGACCAAGGGGATCGGGCAATGAGCAGTTCTTC	CASRPRGSGNEQFF
-	TRBV13	-	16	TRBJ1-1	TGTGCCAGCAGCTTAGGCCGGGGGGGGCAGGGCACTGAAGCTTTCTTT	CASSLGRGGQGTEAFF
-	TRBV29-1	-	13	TRBJ1-1	TGCAGCGTTGAGCCTGGGGGGGGCACTGAAGCTTTCTTT	CSVEPGGGTEAFF
-	TRBV28	TRBD1	14	TRBJ1-1	TGTGCCAGCAGCTCTACAGGGGCTTTGGGTGAAGCTTTCTTT	CASSSTGALGEAFF
-	TRBV9	TRBD1	17	TRBJ1-2	TGTGCCAGCAGCCAGGGCGTAATCACAGGGGTGAGCTATGGCTACACCTTC	CASSQGVITGVSYGYTF
-	TRBV7-8	TRBD1	13	TRBJ1-2	TGTGCCAGCGGGGGACAGCCCCTCTATGGCTACACCTTC	CASGGQPLYGYTF
-	TRBV19	-	15	TRBJ1-2	TGTGCCCGCCCGGGGAACCGCAGCTCTTACTATGGCTACACCTTC	CARPGNRSSYYGYTF
-	TRBV30	TRBD2	13	TRBJ2-1	TGTGCCTGGAGACTAGCGGTCTACAATGAGCAGTTCTTC	CAWRLAVYNEQFF
-	TRBV14	-	14	TRBJ1-4	TGTGCCAGCAGCCAAGTGGCAGGGAACCATAGACTGTTTTTT	CASSQVAGNHRLFF